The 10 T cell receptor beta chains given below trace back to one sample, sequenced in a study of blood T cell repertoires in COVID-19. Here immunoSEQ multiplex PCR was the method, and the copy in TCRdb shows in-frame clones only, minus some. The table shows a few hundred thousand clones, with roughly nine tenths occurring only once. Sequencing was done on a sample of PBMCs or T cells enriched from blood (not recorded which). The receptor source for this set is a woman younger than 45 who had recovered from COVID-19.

The CDR3 DNA sequence: TGTGCCTGGAGTGTACGAGGCACCTCTGGAAACACCATATATTTT. Translating it yields CAWSVRGTSGNTIYF. The chain combines TRBV30 with TRBJ1-3; no reliable D call. The CDR3 length is 15 residues. V was cut by 0 bases and J by 0 bases, with 9 bases left in between. CDR1 and CDR2 (germline): GTSNPN, SVGIG (reference sequence). Full variable domain (outside the CDR3, taken from reference TRBV30 and TRBJ1-3): SQTIHQWPATLVQPVGSPLSLECTVEGTSNPNLYWYRQAAGRGLQLLFYSVGIGQISSEVPQNLSASRPQDRQFILSSKKLLLSDSGFYLCAWSVRGTSGNTIYFGEGSWLTVV.

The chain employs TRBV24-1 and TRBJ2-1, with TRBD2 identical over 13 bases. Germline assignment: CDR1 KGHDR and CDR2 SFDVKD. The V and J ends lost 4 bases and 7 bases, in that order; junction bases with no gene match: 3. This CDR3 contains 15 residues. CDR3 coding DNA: TGTGCCACCAGTGACTGGACTAGCGGGAGTAATGAGCAGTTCTTC. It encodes CATSDWTSGSNEQFF.

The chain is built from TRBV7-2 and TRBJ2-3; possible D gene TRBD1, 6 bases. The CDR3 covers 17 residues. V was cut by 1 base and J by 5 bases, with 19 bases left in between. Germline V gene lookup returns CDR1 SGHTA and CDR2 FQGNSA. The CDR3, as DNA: TGTGCCAGCAGCTTAGGGCCTTCAGGGGCCGCAAGAGATACGCAGTATTTT. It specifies CASSLGPSGAARDTQYF.

CDR3 coding DNA: TGTGCCAGCAGCGTAGCTACTAGCGGGGAAGGCTACGAGCAGTACTTC. It translates to CASSVATSGEGYEQYF. The V and J genes are TRBV9 and TRBJ2-7; 10 bases are a match to TRBD2. CDR3 length: 16 amino acids. V shed 0 bases and J 3 bases; nucleotides not matched to a gene: 6. Germline CDR1 and CDR2: SGDLS and YYNGEE.

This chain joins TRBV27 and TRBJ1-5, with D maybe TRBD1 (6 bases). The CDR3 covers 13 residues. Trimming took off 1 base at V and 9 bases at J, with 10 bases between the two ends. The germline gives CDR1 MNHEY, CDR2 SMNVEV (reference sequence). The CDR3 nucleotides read TGTGCCAGCAGTTTATTTGGGGGCGGGCCCCAGCATTTT. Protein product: CASSLFGGGPQHF.

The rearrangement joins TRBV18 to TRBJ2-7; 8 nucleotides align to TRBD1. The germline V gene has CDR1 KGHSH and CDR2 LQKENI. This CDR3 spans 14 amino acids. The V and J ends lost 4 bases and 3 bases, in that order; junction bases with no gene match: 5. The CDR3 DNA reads TGTGCCAGCTCACGCCAGGGGGCAATCTACGAGCAGTACTTC. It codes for CASSRQGAIYEQYF. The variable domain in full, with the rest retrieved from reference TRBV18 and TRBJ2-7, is NAGVMQNPRHLVRRRGQEARLRCSPMKGHSHVYWYRQLPEEGLKFMVYLQKENIIDESGMPKERFSAEFPKEGPSILRIQQVVRGDSAAYFCASSRQGAIYEQYFGPGTRLTVT.

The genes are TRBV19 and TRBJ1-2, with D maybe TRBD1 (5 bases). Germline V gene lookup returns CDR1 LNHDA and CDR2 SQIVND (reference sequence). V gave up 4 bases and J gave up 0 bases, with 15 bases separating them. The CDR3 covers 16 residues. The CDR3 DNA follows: TGTGCCAGTAGTAGTTCATACAGGTTCACTAACTATGGCTACACCTTC. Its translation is CASSSSYRFTNYGYTF.

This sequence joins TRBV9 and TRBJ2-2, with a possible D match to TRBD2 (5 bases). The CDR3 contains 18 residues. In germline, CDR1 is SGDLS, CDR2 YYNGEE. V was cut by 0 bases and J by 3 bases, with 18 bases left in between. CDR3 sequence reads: CASSVGLGGRWDTGELFF. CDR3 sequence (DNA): TGTGCCAGCAGCGTAGGGCTAGGAGGACGGTGGGACACCGGGGAGCTGTTTTTT.

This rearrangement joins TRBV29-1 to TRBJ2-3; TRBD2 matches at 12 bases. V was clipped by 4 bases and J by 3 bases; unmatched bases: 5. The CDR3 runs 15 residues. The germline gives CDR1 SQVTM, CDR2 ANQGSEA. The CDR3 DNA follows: TGCAGCGTTGCGAGAGGGACTAGCGGGACAGATACGCAGTATTTT. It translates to CSVARGTSGTDTQYF.

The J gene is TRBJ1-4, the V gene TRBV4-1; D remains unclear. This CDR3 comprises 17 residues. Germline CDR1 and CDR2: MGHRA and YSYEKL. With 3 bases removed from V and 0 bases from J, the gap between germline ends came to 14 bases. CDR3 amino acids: CASSQDWPSPTNEKLFF. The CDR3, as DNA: TGCGCCAGCAGCCAGGACTGGCCCAGCCCAACTAATGAAAAACTGTTTTTT.